A selection of T cell receptor beta chains follows, all from one sample in a study of cytomegalovirus exposure and HLA in healthy donors. Assay used: immunoSEQ multiplex PCR; TCRdb lists only in-frame clones, some missing. Found here are about 170,000 clones, approximately 71% of them singletons; the top ten hold 1.5%. Sequencing was performed on PBMCs. The source of these receptors is a girl aged 10-17 years in good health and CMV-seronegative. Both conserved end residues are part of each CDR3. Each record gives: clone size, D gene, V gene, J gene, CDR3 protein, CDR3 DNA. The D gene is left open where the match is weak. Clone size appears in some rows only: once, few, many, or a class for an expanded clone.

>-|-|TRBV27|TRBJ2-1
CASSILSYNEQFF
TGTGCCAGCAGTATCCTCTCCTACAATGAGCAGTTCTTC
>-|-|TRBV15|TRBJ2-5
CATSRVGGETQYF
TGTGCCACCAGCAGAGTCGGCGGAGAGACCCAGTACTTC
>-|TRBD1|TRBV7-9|TRBJ2-7
CASSLVGTGTGEQYF
TGTGCCAGCAGCTTGGTCGGGACAGGAACGGGCGAGCAGTACTTC
>few|-|TRBV9|TRBJ1-4
CASSARDTRLEKLFF
TGTGCCAGCAGCGCCCGGGACACTAGACTTGAAAAACTGTTTTTT
>-|TRBD2|TRBV6-6|TRBJ2-7
CASSYPGLAGTYEQYF
TGTGCCAGCAGTTACCCGGGACTAGCGGGGACCTACGAGCAGTACTTC
>-|-|TRBV5-1|TRBJ2-7
CASSSTETYEQYF
TGCGCCAGCAGCTCTACTGAGACCTACGAGCAGTACTTC
>-|-|TRBV11-2|TRBJ1-1
CASSLDLNSWNTEAFF
TGTGCCAGCAGCTTAGATCTAAACTCATGGAACACTGAAGCTTTCTTT
>-|-|TRBV9|TRBJ2-2
CASSAARGLNTGELFF
TGTGCCAGCAGCGCCGCCAGGGGATTGAACACCGGGGAGCTGTTTTTT
>-|TRBD2|TRBV5-6|TRBJ2-1
CASSLTSGGPFLHEQFF
TGTGCCAGCAGCCTGACTAGCGGGGGGCCTTTCCTTCATGAGCAGTTCTTC
>few|TRBD1|TRBV6-5|TRBJ1-4
CASTSGTANEKLFF
TGTGCCAGCACCTCCGGGACAGCTAATGAAAAACTGTTTTTT
>-|-|TRBV18|TRBJ1-2
CASSLTQDNYGYTF
TGTGCCAGCTCCCTTACTCAAGATAACTATGGCTACACCTTC
>-|TRBD2|TRBV6-6|TRBJ2-7
CASSSGTNSYEQYF
TGTGCCAGCAGCTCCGGGACTAACTCCTACGAGCAGTACTTC
>-|-|TRBV5-1|TRBJ2-5
CASSWTLKETQYF
TGCGCCAGCAGTTGGACTCTCAAAGAGACCCAGTACTTC
>few|TRBD2|TRBV6-5|TRBJ2-1
CASTRGGTDNEQFF
TGTGCCAGCACAAGGGGAGGGACCGACAATGAGCAGTTCTTC
>few|-|TRBV6-5|TRBJ1-6
CASSYSPDKPNSPLHF
TGTGCCAGCAGTTACTCCCCAGACAAACCCAATTCACCCCTCCACTTT
>-|-|TRBV9|TRBJ1-5
CASSVDGEISNQPQHF
TGTGCCAGCAGCGTAGACGGGGAAATTAGCAATCAGCCCCAGCATTTT
>-|-|TRBV7-2|TRBJ2-1
CASSITRPSYNEQFF
TGTGCCAGCAGCATCACTAGACCTAGCTACAATGAGCAGTTCTTC
>-|TRBD2|TRBV5-1|TRBJ2-7
CASSGSSGVNYEQYF
TGCGCCAGCAGTGGGTCTAGCGGGGTTAATTACGAGCAGTACTTC
>-|-|TRBV7-6|TRBJ1-1
CASSPELNTEAFF
TGTGCCAGCAGCCCTGAGTTGAACACTGAAGCTTTCTTT
>-|TRBD2|TRBV23-1|TRBJ2-5
CASSRPWRGGEETQYF
TGCGCCAGCAGTCGTCCCTGGCGGGGGGGGGAAGAGACCCAGTACTTC
>-|-|TRBV11-2|TRBJ2-5
CASRRGTGGKETQYF
TGTGCCAGCCGAAGGGGAACGGGGGGCAAGGAGACCCAGTACTTC
>-|TRBD2|TRBV5-1|TRBJ2-7
CASSRGAGDTEQYF
TGCGCCAGCAGCAGAGGGGCGGGGGATACCGAGCAGTACTTC
>-|-|TRBV29-1|TRBJ1-1
CSVVTGVNTEAFF
TGCAGCGTTGTAACGGGGGTAAACACTGAAGCTTTCTTT
>-|-|TRBV7-2|TRBJ1-2
CASSPLGASDGYTF
TGTGCCAGCAGCCCCTTAGGGGCCTCCGATGGCTACACCTTC
>-|-|TRBV1|TRBJ1-3
CTSSHGQENTIYF
TGCACCAGCAGCCATGGCCAAGAAAACACCATATATTTT
>-|-|TRBV2|TRBJ1-1
CASSESPYGYTEAFF
TGTGCCAGCAGTGAATCTCCTTACGGTTACACTGAAGCTTTCTTT
>-|TRBD1|TRBV7-3|TRBJ2-2
CASSPAQGVTTGELFF
TGTGCCAGCAGCCCTGCGCAGGGGGTGACCACCGGGGAGCTGTTTTTT
>once|-|TRBV28|TRBJ2-4
CASRGGAKNIQYF
TGTGCCAGCAGAGGAGGGGCCAAAAACATTCAGTACTTC
>-|-|TRBV27|TRBJ2-7
CASSLGGTSYEQYF
TGTGCCAGCAGTTTAGGAGGAACTTCCTACGAGCAGTACTTC
>-|TRBD1|TRBV19|TRBJ1-4
CASSIDPSGGGNEKLFF
TGTGCCAGTAGTATAGATCCGTCAGGGGGAGGTAATGAAAAACTGTTTTTT
>-|-|TRBV7-9|TRBJ1-1
CASSPLGYWGPF
TGTGCCAGCAGCCCCCTTGGATACTGGGGGCCCTTT
>-|-|TRBV9|TRBJ2-5
CASSVGPKETQYF
TGTGCCAGCAGCGTTGGGCCTAAAGAGACCCAGTACTTC
>-|-|TRBV6-5|TRBJ1-2
CASSYSSPATAGYTF
TGTGCCAGCAGTTACTCCTCCCCGGCGACTGCCGGTTACACCTTC
>-|TRBD2|TRBV19|TRBJ2-5
CASSTRGAAGTQYF
TGTGCCAGTAGTACGCGGGGGGCGGCTGGGACCCAGTACTTC
>-|TRBD1|TRBV29-1|TRBJ2-7
CSVLTGGSTYEQYF
TGCAGCGTGTTAACAGGGGGTTCCACCTACGAGCAGTACTTC
>-|TRBD2|TRBV11-2|TRBJ2-1
CASSSSAGSSYNEQFF
TGTGCCAGCAGCTCCTCAGCGGGGAGCTCCTACAATGAGCAGTTCTTC
>-|-|TRBV9|TRBJ2-3
CASSVTGVSTDTQYF
TGTGCCAGCAGCGTGACCGGGGTTAGCACAGATACGCAGTATTTT
>-|TRBD2|TRBV28|TRBJ2-1
CASSMTSGARRNEQFF
TGTGCCAGCAGTATGACTAGCGGGGCCCGAAGGAATGAGCAGTTCTTC
>-|-|TRBV5-4|TRBJ1-2
CASSLATGPAPPGYTF
TGTGCCAGCAGCTTGGCCACAGGCCCTGCCCCTCCTGGCTACACCTTC
>-|-|TRBV6-1|TRBJ2-7
CASTGGSGYEQYF
TGTGCCAGCACTGGGGGGTCGGGGTACGAGCAGTACTTC
>-|-|TRBV30|TRBJ1-2
CAWSGGLELSYGYTF
TGTGCCTGGAGTGGAGGGTTGGAGTTGAGCTATGGCTACACCTTC
>-|-|TRBV27|TRBJ1-6
CASRVQGDSPLHF
TGTGCCAGCCGGGTACAGGGTGATTCACCCCTCCACTTT
>-|-|TRBV5-1|TRBJ1-1
CASSSGKNTEAFF
TGCGCCAGCAGCTCCGGGAAGAACACTGAAGCTTTCTTT
>-|-|TRBV4-1|TRBJ1-6
CASSQDFGDFISALHF
TGCGCCAGCAGCCAAGATTTTGGAGATTTTATCAGTGCCCTCCACTTT
>-|-|TRBV5-6|TRBJ1-4
CASSLSARGEKLFF
TGTGCCAGCAGCTTGTCTGCCAGGGGTGAAAAACTGTTTTTT
>-|-|TRBV10-2|TRBJ2-2
CASRGGRTGELFF
TGCGCCAGCAGAGGGGGAAGGACCGGGGAGCTGTTTTTT